These 10 T cell receptor beta chains originate from one sample sequenced in a study of blood T cell repertoires in COVID-19. The table came from immunoSEQ multiplex PCR; TCRdb's copy has only in-frame clones and leaves some out. Here the sample spans 65,000 to 75,000 clones, 60% to 80% being singletons. Sequencing was performed on peripheral blood. The receptors were sampled from a human donor in a cohort sampled during active COVID-19.

The chain employs TRBV25-1 and TRBJ1-1; no definite D call. Trimming stripped 3 bases from V and 1 base from J, with 9 bases between. Germline CDR1 is MGHDK and CDR2 is SYGVNS. This CDR3 comprises 14 residues. The CDR3 loop reads CASSDVGKNTEAFF. DNA of the CDR3: TGTGCCAGCAGTGACGTGGGCAAGAACACTGAAGCTTTCTTT.

The chain combines TRBV4-1 with TRBJ2-3; 9 bases fit TRBD2. The V gene's germline CDR1 is MGHRA and CDR2 YSYEKL. The CDR3 has 15 amino acids. V shed 4 bases, J shed 6 bases, and the junction held 8 bases outside the gene matches. Here the CDR3 reads CASSPTSGSRDTQYF. CDR3 in DNA: TGCGCCAGCAGCCCGACTAGCGGCAGTCGGGATACGCAGTATTTT.

V gene TRBV6-2 or TRBV6-3 combines with J gene TRBJ2-7; D uncertain. Trimming pared 2 bases from V and 6 bases from J, leaving 11 bases between. Germline CDR1 MNHEY, CDR2 SVGEGT. The CDR3 has 13 amino acids. The CDR3 protein is CASSYPWAGEQYF. CDR3 bases: TGTGCCAGCAGTTACCCTTGGGCCGGCGAGCAGTACTTC.

The chain has TRBV6-5 and TRBJ1-2; possible D gene TRBD1, 6 bases. The CDR3 sequence is 13 residues long. The V end lost 0 bases, the J end lost 7 bases, and 9 bases lay between the germline ends. CDR1 is MNHEY and CDR2 is SVGAGI in the germline V gene. The CDR3 DNA reads TGTGCCAGCAGTTACTCCGGGGGGCCTGGCTACACCTTC. As protein: CASSYSGGPGYTF.

Here the CDR3 reads CASSPRTTGANEKLFF. CDR3 DNA: TGTGCCAGCTCACCCCGCACGACAGGGGCTAATGAAAAACTGTTTTTT. The genes are TRBV18 and TRBJ1-4; 8 positions match TRBD1. CDR1 and CDR2 (germline): KGHSH, LQKENI. This CDR3 is 16 amino acids long. J was trimmed by 3 bases and V by 3 bases; bases with no gene match: 6.

The chain uses TRBV7-3 and TRBJ1-1; possible D gene TRBD1, 6 bases. Trimming pared 5 bases from V and 3 bases from J, leaving 10 bases between. CDR1 is SGHTA, CDR2 FQGTGA, per germline. This CDR3 spans 13 amino acids. The CDR3 sequence is CASSPQGYTEAFF. The CDR3 coding sequence is TGTGCCAGCAGCCCCCAGGGGTACACTGAAGCTTTCTTT.

This chain connects TRBV5-8 to TRBJ1-3; TRBD1 matches 8 bases. The CDR3 runs 16 residues. Per germline, CDR1 SGHTS and CDR2 YDEGEE. The V gene end was trimmed by 3 bases and the J gene end by 3 bases; junction bases not matched to a gene: 8. The CDR3 sequence: CASSWQDRVFGNTIYF. DNA of the CDR3: TGTGCCAGCAGCTGGCAGGACAGGGTATTTGGAAACACCATATATTTT.

This clone was counted between two and nine times. J is TRBJ1-1 and V is TRBV6-6; 7 positions agree with TRBD1. There are 14 residues in the CDR3. From germline, CDR1 is MNHNY and CDR2 SVGAGI (reference sequence). V lost 6 bases and J lost 0; bases outside the gene matches: 4. CDR3 bases: TGTGCCAGCAGCCCGGGACAGCTGAACACTGAAGCTTTCTTT. Translated: CASSPGQLNTEAFF.

The V call is TRBV11-3, the J call TRBJ2-7, with TRBD1 as a possible D gene (5 bases). Germline CDR1 SGHNT, CDR2 YENEEA. Trimming left V 5 bases short and J 3 bases short, with 11 bases between. This CDR3 contains 13 residues. CDR3 residues: CASSRNQGYEQYV. CDR3 coding DNA: TGTGCCAGCAGCCGCAATCAGGGCTACGAGCAGTACGTC.

This chain connects TRBV5-1 to TRBJ1-6; TRBD1 agrees at 8 bases. V was clipped by 4 bases and J by 8 bases; unmatched bases: 8. Looked up from germline, CDR1 is SGHRS and CDR2 is YFSETQ. The CDR3 runs 15 residues. The CDR3 sequence: CASSPRTGSDSPLHF. The CDR3 region has the DNA TGCGCCAGCAGCCCTCGGACAGGGTCGGATTCACCCCTCCACTTT.